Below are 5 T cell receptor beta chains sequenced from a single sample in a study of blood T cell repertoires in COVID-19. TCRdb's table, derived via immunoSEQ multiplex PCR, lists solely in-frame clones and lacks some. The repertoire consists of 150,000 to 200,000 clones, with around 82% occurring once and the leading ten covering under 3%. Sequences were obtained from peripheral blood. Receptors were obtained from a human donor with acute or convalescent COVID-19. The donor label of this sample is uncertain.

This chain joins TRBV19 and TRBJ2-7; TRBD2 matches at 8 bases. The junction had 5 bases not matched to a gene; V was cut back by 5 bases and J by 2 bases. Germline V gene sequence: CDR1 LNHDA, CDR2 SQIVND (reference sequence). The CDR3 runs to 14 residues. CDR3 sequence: CASSPRGAPYEQYF. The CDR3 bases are TGTGCCAGTAGTCCGCGGGGGGCTCCCTACGAGCAGTACTTC.

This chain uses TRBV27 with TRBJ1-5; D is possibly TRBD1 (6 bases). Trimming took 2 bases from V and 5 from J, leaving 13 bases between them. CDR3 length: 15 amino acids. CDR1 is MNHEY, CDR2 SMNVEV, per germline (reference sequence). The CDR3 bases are TGTGCCAGCAGTTTACGCAGCAGGGGTGATCAGCCCCAGCATTTT. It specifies CASSLRSRGDQPQHF.

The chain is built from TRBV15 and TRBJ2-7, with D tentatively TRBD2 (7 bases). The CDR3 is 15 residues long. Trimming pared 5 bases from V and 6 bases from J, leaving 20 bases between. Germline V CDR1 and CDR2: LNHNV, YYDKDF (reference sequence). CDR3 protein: CATSPRGGGPAEQYF. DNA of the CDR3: TGTGCCACCAGCCCAAGGGGGGGAGGGCCCGCCGAGCAGTACTTC.

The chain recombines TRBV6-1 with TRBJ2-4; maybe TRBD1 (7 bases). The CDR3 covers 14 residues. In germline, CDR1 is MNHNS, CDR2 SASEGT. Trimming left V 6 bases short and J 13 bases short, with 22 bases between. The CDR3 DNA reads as TGTGCCAGCAGCCACGGACAGGAGGGTTTGGGACAGTACTTC. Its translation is CASSHGQEGLGQYF.

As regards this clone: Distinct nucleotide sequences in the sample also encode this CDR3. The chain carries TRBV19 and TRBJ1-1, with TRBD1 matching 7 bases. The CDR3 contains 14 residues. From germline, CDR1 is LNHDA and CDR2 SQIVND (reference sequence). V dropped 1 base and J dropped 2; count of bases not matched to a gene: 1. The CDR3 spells CASSIGTGNTEAFF. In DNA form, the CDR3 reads TGTGCCAGTAGTATAGGGACAGGCAACACTGAAGCTTTCTTT.